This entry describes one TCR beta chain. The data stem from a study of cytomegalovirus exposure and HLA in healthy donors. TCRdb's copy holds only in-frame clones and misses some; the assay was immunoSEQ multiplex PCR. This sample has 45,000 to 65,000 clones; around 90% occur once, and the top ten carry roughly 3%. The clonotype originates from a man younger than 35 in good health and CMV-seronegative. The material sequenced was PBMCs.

CDR3 sequence reads: CASSEADYGYTF. In DNA, the CDR3 is TGTGCCAGCAGTGAGGCAGACTATGGCTACACCTTC. This chain uses TRBV28 with TRBJ1-2; no firm D call. There are 12 residues in the CDR3. V gave up 5 bases and J gave up 3 bases, with 7 bases separating them. CDR1 and CDR2 from the germline V gene are MDHEN and SYDVKM.